Following are 24 T cell receptor beta chains from one sample sequenced in a study of blood T cell repertoires in COVID-19. Data came from immunoSEQ multiplex PCR; TCRdb stores just in-frame clones and leaves some out. The sample shows over 250,000 clones, 83% of them seen only once. The sample was peripheral blood. Every receptor here comes from a woman in her 50s who had recovered from COVID-19.

The gene calls are TRBV9 and TRBJ2-2, with D possibly matching TRBD2 (6 bases). The CDR3 contains 15 residues. V lost 0 bases to trimming and J lost 5 bases, with 11 bases between them. Germline-derived CDR1 and CDR2 are SGDLS and YYNGEE. The CDR3 DNA sequence: TGTGCCAGCAGCGTAGAAGGGAGGAGTACCGGGGAGCTGTTTTTT. Its translation: CASSVEGRSTGELFF.

CDR3 protein: CATSFPQRGSPLHF. Written as DNA, the CDR3 is TGTGCCACCAGCTTTCCCCAACGAGGGTCACCCCTCCACTTT. The V call is TRBV15, the J call TRBJ1-6; D remains ambiguous. There are 14 residues in the CDR3. Germline V CDR1 and CDR2: LNHNV, YYDKDF (reference sequence). V was clipped by 5 bases and J by 10 bases, with 15 bases between them.

About this clone itself: The junction and the germline gene differ at one end; a read error may be behind it. The gene calls are TRBV6-1 and TRBJ1-5; a weak D match, TRBD1 (5 bases). The CDR3 is 14 residues long. Germline CDR1 MNHNS, CDR2 SASEGT. The CDR3 loop reads CASSEEDGHQPQHF. For the CDR3, the DNA is TGTGCCAGCAGTGAAGAGGACGGACATCAACCCCAGCATTTT.

V is TRBV7-2 and J is TRBJ1-2; 8 nucleotides align to TRBD1. The CDR3 consists of 16 residues. Trimming took 1 base from V and 7 from J; bases not matched to a gene: 11. Germline assignment: CDR1 SGHTA and CDR2 FQGNSA. The CDR3: CASSLESVRGLGGYTF. CDR3 nucleotides: TGTGCCAGCAGCTTAGAGAGCGTCAGGGGGCTGGGTGGCTACACCTTC.

This clone was seen just once. V is TRBV14 and J is TRBJ2-7, with no clear D. The V gene lost 4 bases and the J gene lost 4 bases, with 14 bases spanning the gap. The CDR3 has 14 residues. Per germline, CDR1 SGHDN and CDR2 FVKESK. The CDR3 nucleotides are TGTGCCAGCAGCCCCTCGGCGGTCGGATACGAGCAGTACTTC. Translating it yields CASSPSAVGYEQYF. Together with reference TRBV14 and TRBJ2-7, the CDR3 gives the full variable domain: EAGVTQFPSHSVIEKGQTVTLRCDPISGHDNLYWYRRVMGKEIKFLLHFVKESKQDESGMPNNRFLAERTGGTYSTLKVQPAELEDSGVYFCASSPSAVGYEQYFGPGTRLTVT.

A word on this clone: The junction differs from germline at one of its ends, possibly a read error. The chain carries TRBV28 and TRBJ1-2; the match to TRBD1 covers 9 bases. The CDR3 covers 15 residues. Germline V lookup: CDR1 MDHEN, CDR2 SYDVKM. CDR3 bases: TGTGCCAGCAGATTATCGGACAGGGGCCCTCGTGGCTACACCTTC. Amino acids: CASRLSDRGPRGYTF.

J is TRBJ2-7 and V is TRBV28, with a weak D call TRBD1 (5 bases). V was clipped by 3 bases and J by 3 bases, with 12 bases between them. The length of the CDR3 is 14 residues. CDR1 is MDHEN and CDR2 is SYDVKM in the germline V gene. The CDR3 region has the DNA TGTGCCAGCAGTTTTGTCCAGGGTGGCTACGAGCAGTACTTC. It yields the protein CASSFVQGGYEQYF.

The chain joins TRBV11-2 to TRBJ2-5, with 9 bases identical to TRBD1. Germline V gene data show CDR1 as SGHAT and CDR2 as FQNNGV. This CDR3 has 16 residues. V shed 4 bases, J shed 5 bases, and the junction held 11 bases outside the gene matches. The CDR3 protein is CASSSRTGVVLETQYF. In DNA, the CDR3 is TGTGCCAGCAGCTCCCGGACAGGGGTGGTGTTGGAGACCCAGTACTTC.

The V gene is TRBV6-5, the J gene TRBJ2-1, with D unresolved. The CDR3 sequence is 15 residues long. Per the germline V gene, CDR1 is MNHEY and CDR2 is SVGAGI. V was cut by 3 bases and J by 0 bases, with 9 bases left in between. DNA for the CDR3: TGTGCCAGCAGTTATGGCAGAAGCTCCTACAATGAGCAGTTCTTC. Its protein product is CASSYGRSSYNEQFF.

About this clone itself: A much larger clonotype is one base distant, so this may be a read error. CDR3 sequence: CASSPGQGYGYTF. The CDR3 DNA sequence: TGTGCCAGCAGCCCGGGACAGGGCTATGGCTACACCTTC. This chain links TRBV9 with TRBJ1-2, with TRBD1 matching over 9 bases. The V segment lost 4 bases and the J segment 4 bases; nucleotides outside the gene matches: 2. Per the germline V gene, CDR1 is SGDLS and CDR2 is YYNGEE. The CDR3 is 13 amino acids.

The CDR3 loop reads CASSQASVGFMGTGIYEQYF. DNA for the CDR3: TGTGCCAGCAGCCAAGCCTCTGTTGGGTTTATGGGGACAGGGATCTACGAGCAGTACTTC. The V call is TRBV14, the J call TRBJ2-7; 9 bases fit TRBD1. The V gene end was trimmed by 1 base and the J gene end by 3 bases; junction bases not matched to a gene: 19. Germline V gene sequence: CDR1 SGHDN, CDR2 FVKESK. The length of the CDR3 is 20 residues.

The chain joins TRBV11-1 to TRBJ2-7; the match to TRBD2 covers 11 bases. V lost 5 bases and J lost 2; bases outside the gene matches: 5. The germline gives CDR1 SGHAT, CDR2 FQDESV (reference sequence). This CDR3 comprises 15 residues. The CDR3 DNA follows: TGTGCCAGCAGCCAAACTAGCGGGGGAACCTACGAGCAGTACTTC. Its protein is CASSQTSGGTYEQYF. The variable domain in full, with the rest retrieved from reference TRBV11-1 and TRBJ2-7, is EAEVAQSPRYKITEKSQAVAFWCDPISGHATLYWYRQILGQGPELLVQFQDESVVDDSQLPKDRFSAERLKGVDSTLKIQPAELGDSAMYLCASSQTSGGTYEQYFGPGTRLTVT.

The chain links TRBV4-1 to TRBJ1-1; D gene ambiguous. V shed 4 bases and J shed 3 bases, with 21 bases lying between them. The germline V gene has CDR1 MGHRA and CDR2 YSYEKL. The CDR3 sequence is 17 residues long. CDR3 coding DNA: TGCGCCAGCAGCCCGAACGCTGGGAGTGGTGGGTACACTGAAGCTTTCTTT. Its translation is CASSPNAGSGGYTEAFF.

There are a few counts of this clone. V usage is TRBV4-3 and J usage is TRBJ2-1; a possible D gene is TRBD2 (6 bases). The CDR3 is 17 residues long. Germline CDR1 LGHNA, CDR2 YSLEER. Between the trimmed V and J ends, which lost 0 bases and 11 bases, there was a span of 23 bases. In DNA form, the CDR3 reads TGCGCCAGCAGCCAAGATTGGGGTAGCGCGGGACTTCAAAAGCAGTTCTTC. Amino acid sequence: CASSQDWGSAGLQKQFF.

A few counts support this clone. The chain combines TRBV3-1 (or the pseudogene TRBV3-2) with TRBJ1-6; D is unresolved. V shed 0 bases and J shed 13 bases, with 7 bases lying between them. The CDR3 has 12 residues. Germline-derived CDR1 and CDR2 are LGHDT and YNNKEL (reference sequence). The CDR3 coding sequence is TGTGCCAGCAGCCAAGAAGGAGGTCCCCTCCACTTT. It translates to CASSQEGGPLHF.

The chain has TRBV28 and TRBJ1-2, with D unresolved. Germline V gives CDR1 MDHEN, CDR2 SYDVKM. V shed 2 bases and J shed 4 bases, with 14 bases lying between them. This CDR3 spans 15 amino acids. The CDR3 reads CASSLIQHRGYGYTF. CDR3 nucleotide sequence: TGTGCCAGCAGTTTAATTCAGCACCGGGGCTATGGCTACACCTTC.

CDR3 in amino acids: CASSYSETNQPQHF. CDR3 bases: TGTGCCAGCAGTTACTCTGAAACAAATCAGCCCCAGCATTTT. The V and J genes are TRBV6-6 and TRBJ1-5, with unresolved D. The germline gives CDR1 MNHNY, CDR2 SVGAGI (reference sequence). V lost 0 bases and J 4 bases, leaving 7 bases between the germline ends. This CDR3 comprises 14 residues.

The sample holds a few counts of this clone. The rearrangement uses TRBV2 and TRBJ2-7, with 8 bases lining up with TRBD2. Germline V lookup: CDR1 SNHLY, CDR2 FYNNEI. Trimming at V came to 2 bases and at J to 2 bases, leaving 5 bases not matched to a gene. The CDR3 has 15 amino acids. CDR3 sequence (DNA): TGTGCCAGCAGTGAATCGGGGGGGGGTCCCTACGAGCAGTACTTC. Encoded protein: CASSESGGGPYEQYF.

The J gene is TRBJ1-5, the V gene TRBV12-3 or TRBV12-4; D is unclear. Between the trimmed V and J ends, which lost 4 bases and 7 bases, there was a span of 8 bases. This CDR3 region has 12 residues. The CDR3 DNA reads TGTGCCAGCAGTTACCTGAGGCAGCCCCAGCATTTT. Its protein product is CASSYLRQPQHF.

The J gene is TRBJ1-2, the V gene TRBV9; no clear D. V lost 3 bases and J 5 bases, leaving 26 bases between the germline ends. Germline V gives CDR1 SGDLS, CDR2 YYNGEE. This CDR3 spans 18 amino acids. CDR3 sequence (DNA): TGTGCCAGCAGCGACAACCCGGGTCACGCAGACGGGAATTATGGCTACACCTTC. It yields the protein CASSDNPGHADGNYGYTF.

This clone was observed a handful of times. V usage is TRBV7-2 and J usage is TRBJ2-3; 7 bases are shared with TRBD2. With 7 bases clipped from V and 4 bases from J, the junction kept 5 bases outside the gene matches. The CDR3 is 13 amino acids. CDR1 SGHTA and CDR2 FQGNSA come from the germline V gene. The CDR3 loop reads CASNPGGADTQYF. CDR3 bases: TGTGCCAGCAACCCTGGGGGGGCAGATACGCAGTATTTT.

This chain joins TRBV6-5 and TRBJ1-3; 7 nucleotides agree with TRBD1. This CDR3 is 16 amino acids long. Germline CDR1 MNHEY, CDR2 SVGAGI. Losses at the gene ends were 2 bases for V and 4 bases for J; bases not matched to a gene: 8. The CDR3 nucleotides read TGTGCCAGCAGTTACGCTCGACAGGGTACCGGAAACACCATATATTTT. The encoded protein is CASSYARQGTGNTIYF.

The V call is TRBV12-5, the J call TRBJ2-2; 8 bases are shared with TRBD1. CDR1 is LGHNT, CDR2 FRNRAP, per germline. The J segment lost 0 bases and the V segment lost 3 bases, leaving 0 bases of the junction unmatched. This CDR3 comprises 15 residues. CDR3 sequence: CASGLQGANTGELFF. The CDR3 DNA reads TGTGCTAGTGGTTTACAGGGGGCGAACACCGGGGAGCTGTTTTTT.

The chain has TRBV19 and TRBJ1-4; possible D gene TRBD1, 6 bases. V lost 5 bases, J lost 8 bases, and 18 bases lay in between. The CDR3 runs to 15 residues. CDR1 and CDR2 (germline): LNHDA, SQIVND (reference sequence). The DNA of the CDR3 is TGTGCCAGTAGTGCGGGGGGCGTAATCGAAGAAAAACTGTTTTTT. Translation gives CASSAGGVIEEKLFF. Supplemented by reference TRBV19 and TRBJ1-4, the full variable domain reads DGGITQSPKYLFRKEGQNVTLSCEQNLNHDAMYWYRQDPGQGLRLIYYSQIVNDFQKGDIAEGYSVSREKKESFPLTVTSAQKNPTAFYLCASSAGGVIEEKLFFGSGTQLSVL.